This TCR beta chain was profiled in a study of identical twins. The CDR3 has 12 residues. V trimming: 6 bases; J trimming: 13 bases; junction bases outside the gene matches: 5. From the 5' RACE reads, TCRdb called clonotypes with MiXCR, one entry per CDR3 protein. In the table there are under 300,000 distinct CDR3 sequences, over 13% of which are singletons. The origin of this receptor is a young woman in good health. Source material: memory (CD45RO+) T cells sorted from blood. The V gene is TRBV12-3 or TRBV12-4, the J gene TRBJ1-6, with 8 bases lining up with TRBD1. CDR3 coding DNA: TGTGCCAGCAGGGACAGGGAAAGGCCCCTCCACTTT. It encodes CASRDRERPLHF.